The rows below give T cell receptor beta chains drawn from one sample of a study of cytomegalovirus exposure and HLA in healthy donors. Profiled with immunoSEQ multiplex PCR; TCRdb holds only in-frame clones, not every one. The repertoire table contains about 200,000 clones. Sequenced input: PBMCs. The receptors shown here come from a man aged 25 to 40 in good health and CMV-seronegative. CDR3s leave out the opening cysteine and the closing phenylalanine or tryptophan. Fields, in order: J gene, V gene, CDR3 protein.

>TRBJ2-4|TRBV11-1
ASSPDRKNIQY
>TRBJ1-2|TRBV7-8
ASSWGVDGYT
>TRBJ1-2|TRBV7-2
ASSLSAGNYGYT
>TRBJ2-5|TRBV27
ASSRQGVQETQY
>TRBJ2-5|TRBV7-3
ASSPGLAGGPHGTQY
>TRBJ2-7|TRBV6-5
ASSQLAGPKGEQY
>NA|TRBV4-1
ASSQEMVYEVLVDRGYREQY
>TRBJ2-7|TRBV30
AWRPSGRRNEQY
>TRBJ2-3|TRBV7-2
ASSPRQTTDTQY
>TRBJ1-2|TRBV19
ASSIGQGNLGGYT
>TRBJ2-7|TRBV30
AWSPIRQGFFRSTREQY
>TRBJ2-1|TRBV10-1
ASSESGQGLGNEQF
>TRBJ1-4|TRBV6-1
ASSEGTGPLGEKLF
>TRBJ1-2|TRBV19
ATIKQGTGYGYT
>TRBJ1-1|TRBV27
ASSRAGTSMNTEAF
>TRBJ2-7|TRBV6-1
ASSEGWRQGEQY
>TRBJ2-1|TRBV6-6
ASSYKRGGYNEQF
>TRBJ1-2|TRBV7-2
ASSLVRGATDYGYT
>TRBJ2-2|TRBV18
ASFLAEINTGELF
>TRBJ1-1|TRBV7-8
ASSLAGQTAGEAF
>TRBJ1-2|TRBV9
ASSVGVRRDNYGYT
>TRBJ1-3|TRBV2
ASRGRGLSSGNTIY
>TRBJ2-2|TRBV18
ASSPISGNTGELF
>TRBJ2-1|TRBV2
ASTRSNEQF
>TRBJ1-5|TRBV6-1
ASSEAGGVNNQPQH
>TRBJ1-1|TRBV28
ASSLWERGAEAF
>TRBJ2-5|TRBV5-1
ASSTGSWGSGETQY
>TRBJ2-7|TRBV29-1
SADGTDRYEQY
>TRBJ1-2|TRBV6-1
ASRETGGGDYGYT
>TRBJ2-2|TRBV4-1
ASSHKNTGELF
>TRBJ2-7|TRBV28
ASSSHGQSTGSYEQY
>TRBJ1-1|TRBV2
ASSEQGNTEAF
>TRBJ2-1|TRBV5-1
ASSRTTSGDGNEQF
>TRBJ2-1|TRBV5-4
ASSPDGTSGRSEQF
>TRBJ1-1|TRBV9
ASSPISGGTEAF
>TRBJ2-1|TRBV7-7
ASSLTAGGYNEQF
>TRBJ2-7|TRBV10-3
ATLLGGEQY
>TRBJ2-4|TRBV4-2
ASSQVVDIAKNIQY
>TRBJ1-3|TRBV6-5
ASSRQGSSGNTIY
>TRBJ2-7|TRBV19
ASSLQGARGEQY
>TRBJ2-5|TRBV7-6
ASSRRKHYTGETQY
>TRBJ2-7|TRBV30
AWGKRDRVYEQY
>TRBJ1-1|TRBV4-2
ASSVTTGRGTEAF
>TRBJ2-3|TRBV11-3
ASSFRTGSTDTQY
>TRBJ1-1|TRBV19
ASSRDRGNTEAF
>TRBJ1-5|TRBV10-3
AIRPAGSDQPQH
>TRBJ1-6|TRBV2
ASREGQRTGWNSPLH
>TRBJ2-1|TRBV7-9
ASSYGQGSYNEQF
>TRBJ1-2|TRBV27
ASTRRGQGAKGYT
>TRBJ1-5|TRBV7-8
ASSLGGERQPQH
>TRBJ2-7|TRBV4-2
ASSQGELAIYEQY
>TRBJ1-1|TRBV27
ASSSFGGTYAF
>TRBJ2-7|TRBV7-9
ASKPPQAGGAYEQY
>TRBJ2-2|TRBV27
ASSSFDRGIAGELF
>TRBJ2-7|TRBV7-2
ASSLAAGGQPYEQY
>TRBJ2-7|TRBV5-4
ASSLDRNSYEQY
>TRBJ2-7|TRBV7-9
ASSEQGLAYEQY
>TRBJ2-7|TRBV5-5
ASSLATTGPYEQY